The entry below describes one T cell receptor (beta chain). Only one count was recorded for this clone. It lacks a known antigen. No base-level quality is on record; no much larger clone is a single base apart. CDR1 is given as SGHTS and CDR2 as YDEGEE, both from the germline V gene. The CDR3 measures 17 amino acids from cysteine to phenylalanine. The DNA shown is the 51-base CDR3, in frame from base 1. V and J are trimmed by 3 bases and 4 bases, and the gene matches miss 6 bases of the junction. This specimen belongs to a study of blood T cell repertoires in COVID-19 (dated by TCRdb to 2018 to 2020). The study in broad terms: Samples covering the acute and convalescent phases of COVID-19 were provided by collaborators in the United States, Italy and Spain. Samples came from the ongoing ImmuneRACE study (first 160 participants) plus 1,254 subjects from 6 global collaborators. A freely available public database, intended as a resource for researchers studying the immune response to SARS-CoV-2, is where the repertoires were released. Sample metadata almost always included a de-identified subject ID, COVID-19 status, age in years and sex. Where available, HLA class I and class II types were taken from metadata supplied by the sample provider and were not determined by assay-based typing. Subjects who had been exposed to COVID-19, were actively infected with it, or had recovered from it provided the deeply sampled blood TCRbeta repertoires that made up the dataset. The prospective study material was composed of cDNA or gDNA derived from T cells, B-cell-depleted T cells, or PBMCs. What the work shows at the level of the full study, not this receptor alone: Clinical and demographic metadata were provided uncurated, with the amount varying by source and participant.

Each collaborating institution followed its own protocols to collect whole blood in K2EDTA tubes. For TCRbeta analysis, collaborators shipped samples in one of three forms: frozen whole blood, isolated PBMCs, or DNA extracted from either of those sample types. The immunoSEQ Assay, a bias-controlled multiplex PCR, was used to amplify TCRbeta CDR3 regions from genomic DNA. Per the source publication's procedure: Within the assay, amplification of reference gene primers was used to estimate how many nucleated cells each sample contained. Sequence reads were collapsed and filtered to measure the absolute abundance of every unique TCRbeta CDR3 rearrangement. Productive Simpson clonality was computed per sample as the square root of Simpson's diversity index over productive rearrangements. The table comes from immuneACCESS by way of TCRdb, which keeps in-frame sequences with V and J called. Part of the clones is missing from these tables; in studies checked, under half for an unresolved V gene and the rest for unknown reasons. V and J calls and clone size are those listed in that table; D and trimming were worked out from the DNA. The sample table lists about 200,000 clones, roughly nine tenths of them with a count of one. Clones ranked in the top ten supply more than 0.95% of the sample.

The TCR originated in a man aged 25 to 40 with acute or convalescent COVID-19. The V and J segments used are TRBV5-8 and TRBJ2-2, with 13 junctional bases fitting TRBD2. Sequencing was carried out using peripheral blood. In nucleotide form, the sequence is TGTGCCAGCAGCTGGACCAGACTAGCGGGAGGCACCGGGGAGCTGTTTTTT. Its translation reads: CASSWTRLAGGTGELFF.